The 11 T cell receptor beta chains below come from one sample, sequenced in a study of blood T cell repertoires in COVID-19. Method: immunoSEQ multiplex PCR; TCRdb's copy keeps in-frame clones and lacks some. The sample consists of a few hundred thousand clones, over 75% of them appearing once. Sequenced sample: PBMCs or T cells enriched from blood (not recorded which). All receptors derive from a young woman who had recovered from COVID-19.

The CDR3 DNA reads TGTGCCACCTTAGAGGATGGCTACACCTTC. This sequence encodes CATLEDGYTF. The chain joins TRBV24-1 to TRBJ1-2; D is unclear. Germline V CDR1 and CDR2: KGHDR, SFDVKD. The CDR3 is 10 amino acids. Deletions cut 9 bases from V and 6 bases from J, with 7 bases between.

This clone came up once. This rearrangement joins TRBV10-3 to TRBJ1-2; a possible D gene is TRBD1 (6 bases). CDR3 length: 15 amino acids. V was cut by 3 bases and J by 5 bases, with 16 bases left in between. CDR1 and CDR2 (germline): ENHRY, SYGVKD. The CDR3 here is CAISDSDSSPYGYTF. The CDR3 DNA reads as TGTGCCATCAGTGACTCGGACAGCTCTCCTTATGGCTACACCTTC.

This clone was counted once. This specimen includes other DNA sequences encoding the same CDR3. The J gene is TRBJ1-6, the V gene TRBV5-1; possibly TRBD1 for D (5 bases). Trimming removed 0 bases from V and 7 bases from J, with 8 bases in between. Per the germline V gene, CDR1 is SGHRS and CDR2 is YFSETQ. The CDR3 contains 14 residues. In DNA, the CDR3 is TGCGCCAGCAGCTTGGGGCAGGGAAATTCACCCCTCCACTTT. It codes for CASSLGQGNSPLHF.

V usage is TRBV24-1 and J usage is TRBJ1-2; 10 bases are shared with TRBD1. After removal of 3 bases from V and 5 bases from J, the junction contained 2 bases not matched to a gene. CDR3 length: 14 residues. Germline V gene sequence: CDR1 KGHDR, CDR2 SFDVKD. CDR3 bases: TGTGCCACCAGTGATACGGACAGGGGGTATGGCTACACCTTC. It encodes CATSDTDRGYGYTF.

CDR3 region: CASSEPGTYEQYF. The CDR3 DNA sequence: TGCGCCAGCAGTGAGCCAGGAACCTACGAGCAGTACTTC. The rearrangement uses TRBV10-1 and TRBJ2-7; the D is unclear. The V end lost 2 bases, the J end lost 2 bases, and 7 bases lay between the germline ends. Germline V CDR1 and CDR2: WNHNN, SYGVQD (reference sequence). This CDR3 comprises 13 residues.

This chain joins TRBV6-2 or TRBV6-3 and TRBJ1-2, with D unclear. CDR1 and CDR2 (germline): MNHEY, SVGEGT. This CDR3 is 11 amino acids long. Trimming took 2 bases from V and 7 from J, leaving 5 bases between them. The chain's CDR3 is CASSYPGGYTF. The CDR3 DNA is TGTGCCAGCAGTTACCCGGGTGGCTACACCTTC.

The chain uses TRBV10-3 and TRBJ1-3; D is perhaps TRBD1 (6 bases). V lost 8 bases and J 4 bases, leaving 12 bases between the germline ends. From germline, CDR1 is ENHRY and CDR2 SYGVKD. This CDR3 comprises 13 residues. The CDR3 spells CAILKDSGNTIYF. CDR3 DNA: TGTGCCATCCTAAAGGACAGCGGAAACACCATATATTTT.

The genes are TRBV27 and TRBJ1-2; D gene unclear. Trimming pared 3 bases from V and 4 bases from J, leaving 18 bases between. In germline, CDR1 is MNHEY, CDR2 SMNVEV (reference sequence). This CDR3 has 16 residues. The CDR3 region has the DNA TGTGCCAGCAGTTTTCGCAAACAAAGGAGTGTCTATGGCTACACCTTC. Encoded protein: CASSFRKQRSVYGYTF.

The rearrangement uses TRBV25-1 and TRBJ1-1; the match to TRBD1 covers 7 bases. CDR1 and CDR2 from the germline V gene are MGHDK and SYGVNS. The CDR3 spans 14 residues. The ends lost 7 bases at V and 1 base at J; junction bases unmatched: 6. In DNA, the CDR3 is TGTGCCAGCAAAAAAGGGGGCCCGAACACTGAAGCTTTCTTT. It yields the protein CASKKGGPNTEAFF.

The chain recombines TRBV14 with TRBJ2-7; TRBD1 might be the D (8 bases). The CDR3 length is 16 residues. Germline lookup yields CDR1 SGHDN and CDR2 FVKESK. V dropped 3 bases and J dropped 6 bases, with 21 bases sitting between them. CDR3 residues: CASSHAKETGEGEQYF. The CDR3 bases are TGTGCCAGCAGCCACGCGAAGGAGACAGGGGAGGGCGAGCAGTACTTC.

This chain uses TRBV19 with TRBJ1-1; the D gene is possibly TRBD1 (6 bases). V shed 1 base and J shed 6 bases, with 21 bases lying between them. The CDR3 covers 17 residues. Looked up from germline, CDR1 is LNHDA and CDR2 is SQIVND (reference sequence). This CDR3 is CASSIVGGAGTPAEAFF. In DNA, the CDR3 is TGTGCCAGTAGTATAGTTGGGGGGGCGGGGACCCCCGCTGAAGCTTTCTTT.